This entry features one T cell receptor beta chain sequence. Its antigen remains unidentified. Germline V gives CDR1 LNHNV, CDR2 YYDKDF (reference sequence). V dropped 6 bases and J dropped 6 bases, with 12 bases sitting between them. This CDR3 spans 13 amino acids. TCRdb reprocessed the 5' RACE reads via MiXCR and lists one record per CDR3 protein. The table lists around 250,000 distinct CDR3 sequences, around 15% of them singletons. These data come from a study of T-cell memory formation after mild COVID-19. Study results and limitations: Most CD4+ clones that shrank were in CM and EM, while CD8+ ones turned up in EMRA. Contracting clones from day 15 to 85 had balanced CD4/CD8; later expanders favoured CD4+.

The origin of this receptor is a man younger than 30 who had mild COVID-19 (a few samples of this study predate the infection). Cell type and time point are not known. The specimen sequenced was PBMCs or a T cell subset sorted from them (not recorded which). The rearrangement links TRBV15 to TRBJ1-5; unclear D gene. The DNA for the CDR3 is TGTGCCACCAGGCGCTGGGCTTCTCAGCCCCAGCATTTT. The encoded protein is CATRRWASQPQHF.